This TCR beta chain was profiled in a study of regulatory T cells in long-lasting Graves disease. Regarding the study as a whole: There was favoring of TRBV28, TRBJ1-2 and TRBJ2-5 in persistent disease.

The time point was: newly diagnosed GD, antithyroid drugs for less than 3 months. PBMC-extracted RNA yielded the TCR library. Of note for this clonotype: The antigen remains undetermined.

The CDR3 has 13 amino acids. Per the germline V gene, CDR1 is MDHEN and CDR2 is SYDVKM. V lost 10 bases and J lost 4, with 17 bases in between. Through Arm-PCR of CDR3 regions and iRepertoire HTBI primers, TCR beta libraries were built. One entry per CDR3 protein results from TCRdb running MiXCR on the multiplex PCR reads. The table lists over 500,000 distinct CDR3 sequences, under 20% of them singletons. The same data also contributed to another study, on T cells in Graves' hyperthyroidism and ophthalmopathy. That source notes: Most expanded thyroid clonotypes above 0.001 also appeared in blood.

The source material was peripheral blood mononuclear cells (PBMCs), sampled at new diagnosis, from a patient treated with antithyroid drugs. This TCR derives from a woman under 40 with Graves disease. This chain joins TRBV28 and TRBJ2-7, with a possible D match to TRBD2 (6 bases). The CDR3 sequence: CANCRRGRYEQYF. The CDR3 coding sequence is TGTGCCAACTGCCGGAGGGGTCGGTACGAGCAGTACTTC.